A single sample is the source of the 29 T cell receptor beta chains below, sequenced in a study of Ad26.COV2.S vaccination and SARS-CoV-2 variants. Clones were sequenced by immunoSEQ multiplex PCR, and TCRdb holds only the in-frame ones, with some missing. In the table there are around 370,000 clones, approximately 85% of which are singletons. The treatment denotes: around 19 received Ad26.COV2.S at low or high dose, single or two shots; about 5 received placebo; per-sample allocation not given. Sampling took place 63 days after the first vaccine or placebo injection. Sequencing used peripheral blood, obtained in a trial of Ad26.COV2.S vaccine versus placebo. Source of these receptors: a person aged 18-60 years who received the Ad26.COV2.S COVID-19 vaccine or a placebo.

This sequence joins TRBV5-4 and TRBJ2-2; TRBD1 agrees at 10 bases. Germline CDR1 and CDR2: SGHNT and YYREEE (reference sequence). The CDR3 consists of 17 residues. V gave up 0 bases and J gave up 5 bases; unmatched junction bases: 7. DNA for the CDR3: TGTGCCAGCAGCTTGGGTGACAGGGGGCGCGGAACCGGGGAGCTGTTTTTT. Its translation is CASSLGDRGRGTGELFF.

V is TRBV5-8 and J is TRBJ2-5; 7 bases line up with TRBD1. This CDR3 has 13 amino acids. Germline loops: CDR1 SGHTS, CDR2 YDEGEE. V shed 3 bases and J 3 bases; nucleotides not matched to a gene: 2. In nucleotides, the CDR3 is TGTGCCAGCAGCTCCGACAGGGAAGAGACCCAGTACTTC. Translated: CASSSDREETQYF.

The chain employs TRBV19 and TRBJ2-7; 13 positions match TRBD2. The trim removed 6 bases at V and 3 bases at J, leaving 2 bases unmatched. The CDR3 covers 14 residues. The germline V gene has CDR1 LNHDA and CDR2 SQIVND (reference sequence). This chain's CDR3 is CASRTSGRDYEQYF. Here the CDR3 DNA reads TGTGCCAGTAGAACTAGCGGGAGGGACTACGAGCAGTACTTC.

J is TRBJ2-2 and V is TRBV27; the match to TRBD1 covers 8 bases. Losses at the gene ends were 0 bases for V and 1 base for J; bases not matched to a gene: 13. This CDR3 region has 20 residues. Per germline, CDR1 MNHEY and CDR2 SMNVEV (reference sequence). The CDR3 DNA is TGTGCCAGCAGTTTATCTAGATTTTGGCAGGGGGCAGGGAACACCGGGGAGCTGTTTTTT. This gives the protein CASSLSRFWQGAGNTGELFF.

This rearrangement joins TRBV29-1 to TRBJ1-2, with 9 positions matching TRBD1. The CDR3 spans 14 residues. Trimming cost V 0 bases and J 4 bases; bases outside gene matches: 3. Germline V CDR1 and CDR2: SQVTM, ANQGSEA. CDR3 nucleotides: TGCAGCGTTGAAGATGACAGGGGGGGCTATGGCTACACCTTC. It encodes CSVEDDRGGYGYTF.

This sequence joins TRBV10-2 and TRBJ2-5; 7 bases are a match to TRBD2. Germline V gene lookup returns CDR1 WSHSY and CDR2 SAAADI. The CDR3 spans 13 residues. The V gene end was trimmed by 8 bases and the J gene end by 3 bases; junction bases not matched to a gene: 6. The CDR3 reads CASFRDYKETQYF. The CDR3 DNA reads as TGCGCCAGCTTCCGGGACTACAAAGAGACCCAGTACTTC.

V gene TRBV4-3 combines with J gene TRBJ2-3; D may correspond to TRBD1 or TRBD2 (6 bases each). Between the trimmed V and J ends, which lost 0 bases and 2 bases, there was a span of 18 bases. Germline loops: CDR1 LGHNA, CDR2 YSLEER. The CDR3 consists of 18 residues. The CDR3, as DNA: TGCGCCAGCAGCCAAGATCTATTATTAGGGGGGCTCACAGATACGCAGTATTTT. Translation gives CASSQDLLLGGLTDTQYF.

The rearrangement joins TRBV4-1 to TRBJ1-2; D is perhaps TRBD1 (6 bases). Trimming shortened V by 1 base and J by 6 bases, and 18 bases separated the two germline ends. Per germline, CDR1 MGHRA and CDR2 YSYEKL. This CDR3 contains 16 residues. As DNA, the CDR3 is TGCGCCAGCAGCCAAGTATCGGGGGCGAGTCGAGATGGCTACACCTTC. As protein: CASSQVSGASRDGYTF.

V usage is TRBV11-3 and J usage is TRBJ2-5, with D unresolved. Trimming shortened V by 4 bases and J by 5 bases, and 11 bases separated the two germline ends. Germline-derived CDR1 and CDR2 are SGHNT and YENEEA. CDR3 length: 13 amino acids. The CDR3: CASSSDTAETQYF. DNA of the CDR3: TGTGCCAGCAGCTCAGACACAGCGGAGACCCAGTACTTC. The full variable domain, rest sourced from reference TRBV11-3 and TRBJ2-5, is EAGVVQSPRYKIIEKKQPVAFWCNPISGHNTLYWYLQNLGQGPELLIRYENEEAVDDSQLPKDRFSAERLKGVDSTLKIQPAELGDSAVYLCASSSDTAETQYFGPGTRLLVL.

The chain has TRBV7-2 and TRBJ2-1; 7 bases line up with TRBD2. CDR3 length: 15 residues. Trimming removed 5 bases from V and 1 base from J; junction bases left unmatched: 5. CDR1 is SGHTA and CDR2 is FQGNSA in the germline V gene. The CDR3 DNA reads TGTGCCAGCAGCCCGACTAGCAGGTCCTACAATGAGCAGTTCTTC. Amino acids: CASSPTSRSYNEQFF.

This chain links TRBV6-1 with TRBJ2-1; TRBD2 matches 8 bases. Per germline, CDR1 MNHNS and CDR2 SASEGT. The CDR3 contains 18 residues. Trimming removed 2 bases from V and 0 bases from J; junction bases left unmatched: 9. The CDR3 spells CASSELRGGLSSYNEQFF. CDR3 nucleotide sequence: TGTGCCAGCAGTGAATTACGGGGGGGACTTTCCTCCTACAATGAGCAGTTCTTC.

The chain links TRBV5-1 to TRBJ2-5; 7 bases are a match to TRBD2. Trimming at V came to 7 bases and at J to 7 bases, leaving 16 bases not matched to a gene. Germline CDR1 SGHRS, CDR2 YFSETQ. The CDR3 has 15 amino acids. CDR3 loop: CASAPHGEGMATQYF. CDR3 DNA sequence: TGCGCCAGCGCACCTCATGGGGAGGGGATGGCGACCCAGTACTTC.

The J gene is TRBJ2-7, the V gene TRBV14; D unclear. CDR1 SGHDN and CDR2 FVKESK come from the germline V gene. V lost 0 bases and J 1 base, leaving 10 bases between the germline ends. The CDR3 runs 15 residues. In nucleotides, the CDR3 is TGTGCCAGCAGCCAAGATATTAGGAGATCCTACGAGCAGTACTTC. It encodes CASSQDIRRSYEQYF. The variable domain in full, with the rest retrieved from reference TRBV14 and TRBJ2-7, is EAGVTQFPSHSVIEKGQTVTLRCDPISGHDNLYWYRRVMGKEIKFLLHFVKESKQDESGMPNNRFLAERTGGTYSTLKVQPAELEDSGVYFCASSQDIRRSYEQYFGPGTRLTVT.

The CDR3 DNA follows: TGTGCCAGCAGTCTTCGGACTAGCGGGAGGGAAAAGACCCAGTACTTC. It codes for CASSLRTSGREKTQYF. The rearrangement uses TRBV28 and TRBJ2-5; 15 bases are a match to TRBD2. Germline values: CDR1 MDHEN, CDR2 SYDVKM. V lost 5 bases and J lost 6; bases outside the gene matches: 7. This CDR3 spans 16 amino acids.

The rearrangement joins TRBV7-2 to TRBJ2-1; D assignment may be TRBD1 or TRBD2 (5 bases each). The CDR3 covers 15 residues. The V gene lost 3 bases and the J gene lost 4 bases, with 13 bases spanning the gap. The germline CDR1 and CDR2 sequences are SGHTA and FQGNSA. The CDR3 spells CASSFTGTGYNEQFF. The CDR3 DNA reads TGTGCCAGCAGCTTCACCGGGACGGGATACAATGAGCAGTTCTTC.

The CDR3 nucleotides read TGTGCCAGCAGTTACGCGAACTCCTACGAGCAGTACTTC. It translates to CASSYANSYEQYF. The rearrangement links TRBV6-2 or TRBV6-3 to TRBJ2-7, with D unresolved. V lost 2 bases to trimming and J lost 0 bases, with 5 bases between them. The length of the CDR3 is 13 residues. In germline, CDR1 is MNHEY, CDR2 SVGEGT.

The chain recombines TRBV19 with TRBJ2-1; 10 bases agree with TRBD2. From germline, CDR1 is LNHDA and CDR2 SQIVND (reference sequence). V dropped 0 bases and J dropped 10; count of bases not matched to a gene: 15. The CDR3 consists of 18 residues. The CDR3 loop is CASSIEQIGAGGLREQFF. The CDR3 DNA is TGTGCCAGTAGTATAGAACAAATTGGAGCGGGAGGGCTCAGGGAGCAGTTCTTC.

The chain joins TRBV18 to TRBJ1-1; D may be TRBD1 (5 bases). Germline V gene sequence: CDR1 KGHSH, CDR2 LQKENI. The ends were cut back, 6 bases at V and 1 base at J, with 12 bases in the middle. The CDR3 spans 14 residues. The CDR3 region is CASSPGAGNTEAFF. In nucleotides, the CDR3 is TGTGCCAGCTCCCCTGGGGCGGGGAACACTGAAGCTTTCTTT.

The chain carries TRBV6-4 and TRBJ2-2, with 7 nucleotides matching TRBD2. Germline loops: CDR1 MRHNA, CDR2 SNTAGT. V lost 6 bases and J lost 1; bases outside the gene matches: 2. The CDR3 length is 14 residues. CDR3 nucleotides: TGTGCCAGCAGCGGGGGGAAGAACACCGGGGAGCTGTTTTTT. Protein: CASSGGKNTGELFF.

This chain connects TRBV5-1 to TRBJ2-1, with 15 bases lining up with TRBD2. Germline V gene data show CDR1 as SGHRS and CDR2 as YFSETQ. The CDR3 is 20 residues long. Germline trimming cut 3 bases from V and 1 base from J; bases unmatched to any gene: 11. CDR3 bases: TGCGCCAGCAGCTGGTGGCCAGGACTAGCGGGGGGGCCTTCCTACAATGAGCAGTTCTTC. Encoded protein: CASSWWPGLAGGPSYNEQFF.

The V gene is TRBV18, the J gene TRBJ1-2; 7 nucleotides match TRBD1. With V trimmed by 4 bases and J by 4 bases, 3 bases remained unmatched. The CDR3 is made up of 13 amino acids. The germline gives CDR1 KGHSH, CDR2 LQKENI. CDR3 region: CASSLDRVYGYTF. Here the CDR3 DNA reads TGTGCCAGCTCACTCGACAGGGTCTATGGCTACACCTTC.

The genes are TRBV10-1 and TRBJ1-5, with D unresolved. Germline lookup yields CDR1 WNHNN and CDR2 SYGVQD (reference sequence). V was shortened by 2 bases and J by 0 bases, with 20 bases between the two germline ends. CDR3 length: 19 residues. The CDR3 region has the DNA TGCGCCAGCAGTGAGCATCTGCTTTCAGAGGACTATAGCAATCAGCCCCAGCATTTT. This codes for CASSEHLLSEDYSNQPQHF.

V gene TRBV28 combines with J gene TRBJ2-7; TRBD2 is a possible D gene (6 bases). The V end was cut by 5 bases, the J end by 3 bases, with 14 bases between. Germline V gene lookup returns CDR1 MDHEN and CDR2 SYDVKM. This CDR3 is built from 14 residues. CDR3 DNA: TGTGCCAGCAGTCAGCCGGGACTCCACTACGAGCAGTACTTC. This gives the protein CASSQPGLHYEQYF.

V gene TRBV6-6 combines with J gene TRBJ1-5, with D hard to call. The germline V gene encodes CDR1 MNHNY and CDR2 SVGAGI (reference sequence). V shed 5 bases and J shed 6 bases, with 14 bases lying between them. The CDR3 extends over 14 amino acids. This CDR3 is CASSHLREGQPQHF. The CDR3 region has the DNA TGTGCCAGCAGTCACCTGAGGGAAGGTCAGCCCCAGCATTTT.

The chain combines TRBV5-1 with TRBJ2-7; 9 bases agree with TRBD1. The V gene's germline CDR1 is SGHRS and CDR2 YFSETQ. This CDR3 contains 15 residues. V shed 4 bases, J shed 4 bases, and the junction held 9 bases outside the gene matches. CDR3 in DNA: TGCGCCAGCAGCGCCTCCGGGACAGGGCTATACGAGCAGTACTTC. Its translation: CASSASGTGLYEQYF.

This chain uses TRBV10-3 with TRBJ2-1, with 8 positions matching TRBD2. Germline CDR1 and CDR2: ENHRY and SYGVKD. There are 14 residues in the CDR3. With V trimmed by 3 bases and J by 9 bases, 7 bases remained unmatched. In nucleotides, the CDR3 is TGTGCCATCAGTGAAGCGGGGGAGGAAACTGAGCAGTTCTTC. This codes for CAISEAGEETEQFF.

The rearrangement links TRBV11-2 to TRBJ1-6; perhaps TRBD1 as D (5 bases). Trimming took 5 bases from V and 10 from J, leaving 18 bases between them. Germline CDR1 SGHAT, CDR2 FQNNGV. The CDR3 is made up of 15 amino acids. CDR3 sequence (DNA): TGTGCCAGCAGCCCGGGGGATGGCAGGAAGTCACCCCTCCACTTT. Translated: CASSPGDGRKSPLHF.

This clone was found a few times. The genes are TRBV3-1 (or the pseudogene TRBV3-2) and TRBJ2-2; TRBD1 matches at 8 bases. This CDR3 spans 15 amino acids. Germline V gene lookup returns CDR1 LGHDT and CDR2 YNNKEL (reference sequence). The V segment lost 4 bases and the J segment 3 bases; nucleotides outside the gene matches: 4. The CDR3 DNA follows: TGTGCCAGCAGCCTCGGACAGGGCGACACCGGGGAGCTGTTTTTT. Protein sequence: CASSLGQGDTGELFF.

This chain joins TRBV27 and TRBJ2-7, with TRBD2 matching 9 bases. The CDR3 has 14 amino acids. Germline V gene data show CDR1 as MNHEY and CDR2 as SMNVEV (reference sequence). The ends lost 6 bases at V and 4 bases at J; junction bases unmatched: 7. The CDR3 here is CASRGSGSGYEQYF. The DNA for the CDR3 is TGTGCCAGCAGAGGTAGCGGGAGTGGGTACGAGCAGTACTTC.